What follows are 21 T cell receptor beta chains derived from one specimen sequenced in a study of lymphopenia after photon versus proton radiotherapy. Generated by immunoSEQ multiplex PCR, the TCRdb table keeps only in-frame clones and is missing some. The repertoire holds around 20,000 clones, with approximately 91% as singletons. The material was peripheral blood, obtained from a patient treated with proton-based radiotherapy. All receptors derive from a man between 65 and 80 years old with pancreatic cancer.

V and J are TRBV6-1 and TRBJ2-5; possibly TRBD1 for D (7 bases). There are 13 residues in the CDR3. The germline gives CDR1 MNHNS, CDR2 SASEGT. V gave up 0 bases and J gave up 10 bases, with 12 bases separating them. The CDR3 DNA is TGTGCCAGCAGTGAAGCGGGACAGCGGGTCCAGTACTTC. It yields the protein CASSEAGQRVQYF.

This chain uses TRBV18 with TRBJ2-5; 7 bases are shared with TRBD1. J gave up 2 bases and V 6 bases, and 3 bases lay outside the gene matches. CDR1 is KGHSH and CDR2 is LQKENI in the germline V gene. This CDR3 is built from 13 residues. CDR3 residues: CASSPGQQETQYF. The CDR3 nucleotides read TGTGCCAGCTCGCCGGGACAGCAAGAGACCCAGTACTTC.

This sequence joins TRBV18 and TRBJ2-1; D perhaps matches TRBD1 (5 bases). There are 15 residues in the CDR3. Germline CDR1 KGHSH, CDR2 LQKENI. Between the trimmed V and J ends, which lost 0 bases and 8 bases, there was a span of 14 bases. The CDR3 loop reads CASSPPTAQMYEQFF. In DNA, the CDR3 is TGTGCCAGCTCACCACCGACAGCCCAGATGTATGAGCAGTTCTTC.

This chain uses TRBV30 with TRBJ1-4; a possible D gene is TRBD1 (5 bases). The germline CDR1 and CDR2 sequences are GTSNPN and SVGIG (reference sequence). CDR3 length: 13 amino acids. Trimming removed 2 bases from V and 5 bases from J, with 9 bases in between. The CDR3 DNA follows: TGTGCCTGGAGTCTCCAGGGCAATGAAAAACTGTTTTTT. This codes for CAWSLQGNEKLFF. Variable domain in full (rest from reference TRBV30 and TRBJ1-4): SQTIHQWPATLVQPVGSPLSLECTVEGTSNPNLYWYRQAAGRGLQLLFYSVGIGQISSEVPQNLSASRPQDRQFILSSKKLLLSDSGFYLCAWSLQGNEKLFFGSGTQLSVL.

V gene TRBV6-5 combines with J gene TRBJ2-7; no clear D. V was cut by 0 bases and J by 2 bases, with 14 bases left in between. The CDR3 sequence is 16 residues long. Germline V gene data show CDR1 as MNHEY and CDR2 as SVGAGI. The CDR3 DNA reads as TGTGCCAGCAGTTACTCTTATCACAGTGATACCTACGAGCAGTACTTC. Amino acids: CASSYSYHSDTYEQYF.

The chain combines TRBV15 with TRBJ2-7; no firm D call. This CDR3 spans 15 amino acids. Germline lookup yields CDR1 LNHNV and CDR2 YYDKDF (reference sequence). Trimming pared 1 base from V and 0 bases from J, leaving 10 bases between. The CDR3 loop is CATSRVFGSSYEQYF. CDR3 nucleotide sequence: TGTGCCACCAGCAGAGTTTTCGGGTCCTCCTACGAGCAGTACTTC. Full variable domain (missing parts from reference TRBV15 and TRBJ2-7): DAMVIQNPRYQVTQFGKPVTLSCSQTLNHNVMYWYQQKSSQAPKLLFHYYDKDFNNEADTPDNFQSRRPNTSFCFLDIRSPGLGDTAMYLCATSRVFGSSYEQYFGPGTRLTVT.

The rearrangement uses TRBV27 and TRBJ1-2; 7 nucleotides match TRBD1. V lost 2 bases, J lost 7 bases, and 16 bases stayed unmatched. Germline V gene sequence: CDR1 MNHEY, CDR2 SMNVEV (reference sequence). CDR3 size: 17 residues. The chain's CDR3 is CASSLTQGLTGKSGYTF. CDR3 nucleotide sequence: TGTGCCAGCAGTTTAACCCAAGGACTGACAGGGAAGAGTGGCTACACCTTC.

CDR3 coding DNA: TGTGCCAGCAGCTTAGAGGCCGTAAATGGCTACACCTTC. It encodes CASSLEAVNGYTF. The chain uses TRBV7-9 and TRBJ1-2; D gene ambiguous. Trimming removed 1 base at V and 6 bases at J, with 9 bases between. Germline CDR1 SEHNR, CDR2 FQNEAQ (reference sequence). CDR3 length equals 13 residues.

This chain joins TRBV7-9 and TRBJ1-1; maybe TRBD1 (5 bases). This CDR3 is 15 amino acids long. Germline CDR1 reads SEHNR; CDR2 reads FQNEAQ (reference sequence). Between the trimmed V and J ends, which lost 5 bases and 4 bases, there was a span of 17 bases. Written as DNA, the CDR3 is TGTGCCAGCAGCCCCCAGGCATGGGGCTCCACTGAAGCTTTCTTT. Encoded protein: CASSPQAWGSTEAFF.

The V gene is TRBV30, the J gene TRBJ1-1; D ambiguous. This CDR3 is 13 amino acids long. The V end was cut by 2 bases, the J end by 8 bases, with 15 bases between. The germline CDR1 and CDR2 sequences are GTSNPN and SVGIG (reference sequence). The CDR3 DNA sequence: TGTGCCTGGAGTAACCCCTTCGGGCCAGAAGCTTTCTTT. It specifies CAWSNPFGPEAFF.

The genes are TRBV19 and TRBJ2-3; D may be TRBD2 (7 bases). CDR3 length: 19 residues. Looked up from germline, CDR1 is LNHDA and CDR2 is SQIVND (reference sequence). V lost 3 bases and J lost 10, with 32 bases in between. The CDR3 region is CASSIPLGGGANRLRAQYF. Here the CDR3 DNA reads TGTGCCAGTAGTATCCCTCTTGGGGGGGGCGCGAATCGGCTTAGGGCGCAGTATTTT.

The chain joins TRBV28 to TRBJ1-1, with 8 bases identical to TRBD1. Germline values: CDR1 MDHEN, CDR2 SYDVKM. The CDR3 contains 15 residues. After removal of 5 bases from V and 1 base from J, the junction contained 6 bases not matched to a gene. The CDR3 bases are TGTGCCAGCAGTGTACTACAGGGGGGGAACACTGAAGCTTTCTTT. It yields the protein CASSVLQGGNTEAFF.

The CDR3 sequence: CASSPGSGGQETQYF. DNA of the CDR3: TGTGCCAGCAGCCCGGGCAGCGGGGGTCAAGAGACCCAGTACTTC. The V gene is TRBV7-7, the J gene TRBJ2-5; TRBD2 matches at 8 bases. CDR1 SSHAT and CDR2 FNYEAQ come from the germline V gene (reference sequence). This CDR3 is built from 15 residues. J gave up 2 bases and V 5 bases, and 7 bases lay outside the gene matches.

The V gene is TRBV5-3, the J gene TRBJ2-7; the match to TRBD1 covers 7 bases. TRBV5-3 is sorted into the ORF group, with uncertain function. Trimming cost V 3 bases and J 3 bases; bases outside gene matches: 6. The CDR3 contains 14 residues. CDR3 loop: CARSSRDSDYEQYF. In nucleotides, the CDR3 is TGTGCCAGAAGCTCTAGGGACAGTGACTACGAGCAGTACTTC.

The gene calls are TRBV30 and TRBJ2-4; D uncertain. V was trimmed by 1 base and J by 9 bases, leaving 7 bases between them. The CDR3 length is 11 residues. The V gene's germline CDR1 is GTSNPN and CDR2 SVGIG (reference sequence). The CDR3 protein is CAWSDFPIQYF. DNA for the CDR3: TGTGCCTGGAGTGATTTCCCCATTCAGTACTTC. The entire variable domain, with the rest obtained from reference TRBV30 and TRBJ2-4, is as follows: SQTIHQWPATLVQPVGSPLSLECTVEGTSNPNLYWYRQAAGRGLQLLFYSVGIGQISSEVPQNLSASRPQDRQFILSSKKLLLSDSGFYLCAWSDFPIQYFGAGTRLSVL.

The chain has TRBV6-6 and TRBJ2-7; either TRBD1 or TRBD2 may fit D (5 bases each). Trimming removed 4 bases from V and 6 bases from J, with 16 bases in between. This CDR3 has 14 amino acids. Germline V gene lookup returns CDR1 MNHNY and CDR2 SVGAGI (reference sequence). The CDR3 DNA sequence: TGTGCCAGCAGTTCCCGGGACGGGTCTATCGAGCAGTACTTC. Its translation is CASSSRDGSIEQYF.

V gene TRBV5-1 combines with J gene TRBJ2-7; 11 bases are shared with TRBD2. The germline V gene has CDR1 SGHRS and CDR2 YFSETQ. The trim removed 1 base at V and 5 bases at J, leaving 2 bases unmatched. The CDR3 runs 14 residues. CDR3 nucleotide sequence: TGCGCCAGCAGCTTGACTAGCGGGAGTAACGAGCAGTACTTC. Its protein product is CASSLTSGSNEQYF. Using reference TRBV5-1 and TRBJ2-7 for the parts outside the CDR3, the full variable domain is KAGVTQTPRYLIKTRGQQVTLSCSPISGHRSVSWYQQTPGQGLQFLFEYFSETQRNKGNFPGRFSGRQFSNSRSEMNVSTLELGDSALYLCASSLTSGSNEQYFGPGTRLTVT.

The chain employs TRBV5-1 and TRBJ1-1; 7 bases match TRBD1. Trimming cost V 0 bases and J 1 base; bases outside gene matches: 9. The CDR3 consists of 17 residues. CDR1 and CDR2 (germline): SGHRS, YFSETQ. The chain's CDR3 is CASSLENRGDGNTEAFF. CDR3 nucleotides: TGCGCCAGCAGCTTGGAGAACAGGGGAGATGGGAACACTGAAGCTTTCTTT.

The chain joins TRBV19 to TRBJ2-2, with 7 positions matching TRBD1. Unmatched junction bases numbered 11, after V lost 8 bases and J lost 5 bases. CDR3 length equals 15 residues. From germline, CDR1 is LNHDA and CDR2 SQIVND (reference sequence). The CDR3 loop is CASHIGDRRTGELFF. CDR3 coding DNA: TGTGCCAGTCATATCGGGGACAGACGGACCGGGGAGCTGTTTTTT.

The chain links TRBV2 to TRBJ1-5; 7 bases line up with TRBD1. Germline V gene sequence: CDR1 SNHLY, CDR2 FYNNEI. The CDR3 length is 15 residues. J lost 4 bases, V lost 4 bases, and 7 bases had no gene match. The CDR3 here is CASSVNRGSNQPQHF. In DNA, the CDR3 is TGTGCCAGCAGTGTCAACAGGGGTTCAAATCAGCCCCAGCATTTT.

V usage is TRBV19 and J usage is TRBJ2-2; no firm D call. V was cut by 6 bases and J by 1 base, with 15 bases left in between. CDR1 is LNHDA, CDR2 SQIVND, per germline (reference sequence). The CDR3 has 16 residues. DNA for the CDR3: TGTGCCAGTAGACTGGTCATGTCCGTGAACACCGGGGAGCTGTTTTTT. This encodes CASRLVMSVNTGELFF.